This T cell receptor (beta chain) was captured by sequencing in a study of control samples from healthy donors and cancer patients. CDR1 PRHDT and CDR2 FYEKMQ come from the germline V gene (reference sequence). V trimming: 5 bases; J trimming: 2 bases; junction bases outside the gene matches: 8. The CDR3 runs to 16 residues. TCRdb's copy holds only in-frame clones and misses some; the assay was immunoSEQ multiplex PCR. The repertoire consists of about 120,000 clones, with around nine tenths occurring once and the leading ten covering about 2.5%. This clone was counted between two and nine times. Sequences were obtained from blood. This receptor was identified in a woman between 70 and 85 years old in good health. The V gene is TRBV13, the J gene TRBJ2-5, with 10 bases lining up with TRBD2. CDR3 sequence reads: CASSPPETSGQETQYF. For the CDR3, the DNA is TGTGCCAGCAGCCCCCCCGAGACTAGCGGGCAAGAGACCCAGTACTTC.